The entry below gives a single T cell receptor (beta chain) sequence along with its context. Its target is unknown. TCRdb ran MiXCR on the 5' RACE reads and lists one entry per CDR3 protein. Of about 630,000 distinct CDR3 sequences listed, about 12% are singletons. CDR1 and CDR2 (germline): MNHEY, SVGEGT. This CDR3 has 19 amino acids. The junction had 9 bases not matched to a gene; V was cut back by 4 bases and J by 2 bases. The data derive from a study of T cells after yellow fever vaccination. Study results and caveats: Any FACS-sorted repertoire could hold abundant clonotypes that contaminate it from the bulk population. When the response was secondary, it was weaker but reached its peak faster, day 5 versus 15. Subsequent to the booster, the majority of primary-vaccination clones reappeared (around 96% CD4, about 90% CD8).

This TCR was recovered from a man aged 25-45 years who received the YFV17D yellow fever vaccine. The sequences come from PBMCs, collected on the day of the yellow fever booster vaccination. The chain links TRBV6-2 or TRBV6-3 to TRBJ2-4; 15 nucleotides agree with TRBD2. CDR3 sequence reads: CASSSSGTSGRQPKNIQYF. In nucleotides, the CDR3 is TGTGCCAGCAGTTCGTCCGGGACTAGCGGGAGGCAGCCCAAAAACATTCAGTACTTC.